The text below deals with one TCR beta chain. What it binds is not known. Generated by immunoSEQ multiplex PCR, the TCRdb table keeps only in-frame clones and is missing some. The data show tens of thousands of clones, roughly 78% seen once. The V gene lost 4 bases and the J gene lost 5 bases, with 15 bases spanning the gap. Germline V CDR1 and CDR2: SGHNT, YYREEE (reference sequence). The CDR3 length is 14 residues. The source of the sample is a study of radiation and T cells in renal cell carcinoma. Whole-study context: Nephrectomy followed 15 Gy stereotactic body radiation by 4 weeks. Overall study findings and caveats: Without pretreatment biopsies, baseline tumor clonotype presence was undetermined. From baseline, blood top tumor clonotypes peaked at 2 weeks post-radiation.

Time point specified: blood 2 weeks post-SBRT. Treatment noted: 15 Gy SBRT to primary tumor, nephrectomy 4 weeks later. The TCR comes from a woman aged 70-85 years with renal cell carcinoma. Sample: blood, taken from a patient whose treatment included radiotherapy and nephrectomy. V and J are TRBV5-4 and TRBJ2-5; D unresolved. CDR3 sequence: CASSQDGWWETQYF. CDR3 nucleotides: TGTGCCAGCAGCCAGGACGGGTGGTGGGAGACCCAGTACTTC.